Presented here are 20 T cell receptor beta chains from one specimen sequenced in a study of cytomegalovirus exposure and HLA in healthy donors. PCR involved 60 Vbeta and 13 Jbeta primers. Produced via immunoSEQ multiplex PCR; TCRdb's table is partial and in-frame only. The data hold a few hundred thousand clones, with 65% to 80% observed a single time. What was sequenced was PBMCs. The origin of the receptors is a girl aged 2 to 10 in good health and CMV-seronegative.

This chain connects TRBV5-1 to TRBJ1-4; TRBD1 agrees at 8 bases. CDR3 length equals 15 residues. V gave up 4 bases and J gave up 7 bases; unmatched junction bases: 9. The germline gives CDR1 SGHRS, CDR2 YFSETQ. The CDR3 DNA is TGCGCCAGCAGCCCCGCCGTCAGGGGGCCTGAAAAACTGTTTTTT. This gives the protein CASSPAVRGPEKLFF.

This clone was counted only a few times. The chain carries TRBV27 and TRBJ2-5, with D perhaps TRBD1 (6 bases). Germline CDR1 reads MNHEY; CDR2 reads SMNVEV (reference sequence). CDR3 length: 15 amino acids. Trimming took off 6 bases at V and 3 bases at J, with 17 bases between the two ends. The CDR3 bases are TGTGCCAGCAGGACATTACAGGGTTTTGAAGAGACCCAGTACTTC. Amino acids: CASRTLQGFEETQYF.

The rearrangement links TRBV12-5 to TRBJ2-7; 9 positions match TRBD2. This CDR3 is built from 18 residues. V lost 2 bases to trimming and J lost 1 base; unmatched junction nucleotides: 12. Germline V gene sequence: CDR1 LGHNT, CDR2 FRNRAP. CDR3 nucleotide sequence: TGTGCTAGTGGTTTGCCTGGCGGGAGGGCCCTTCGATCCTACGAGCAGTACTTC. Protein product: CASGLPGGRALRSYEQYF.

The J gene is TRBJ2-1, the V gene TRBV19; D is uncertain. Germline CDR1 LNHDA, CDR2 SQIVND (reference sequence). The CDR3 runs to 11 residues. Trimming shortened V by 7 bases and J by 3 bases, and 4 bases separated the two germline ends. CDR3 coding DNA: TGTGCCAGTACGTACTACAATGAGCAGTTCTTC. It is translated as CASTYYNEQFF.

The chain combines TRBV27 with TRBJ2-5, with D perhaps matching TRBD2 (7 bases). The germline gives CDR1 MNHEY, CDR2 SMNVEV (reference sequence). The CDR3 length is 16 residues. Trimming took off 6 bases at V and 4 bases at J, with 21 bases between the two ends. CDR3 protein: CASREGGLAGAETQYF. CDR3 DNA: TGTGCCAGCAGAGAGGGGGGTTTGGCGGGAGCAGAGACCCAGTACTTC.

The V and J genes are TRBV6-1 and TRBJ2-2, with 9 bases that match TRBD1. The CDR3 covers 13 residues. From germline, CDR1 is MNHNS and CDR2 SASEGT. Trimming cost V 8 bases and J 6 bases; bases outside gene matches: 4. The CDR3: CASRDRAPGELFF. In DNA, the CDR3 is TGTGCCAGCCGGGACAGGGCGCCCGGGGAGCTGTTTTTT.

The chain joins TRBV15 to TRBJ2-7; no clear D gene. The CDR3 contains 16 residues. The germline V gene encodes CDR1 LNHNV and CDR2 YYDKDF (reference sequence). Between the trimmed V and J ends, which lost 1 base and 0 bases, there was a span of 13 bases. The CDR3 DNA follows: TGTGCCACCAGCAGAGCGGCGGCGTCATTCTCCTACGAGCAGTACTTC. Its protein is CATSRAAASFSYEQYF.

V gene TRBV15 combines with J gene TRBJ1-5, with D uncertain. Per the germline V gene, CDR1 is LNHNV and CDR2 is YYDKDF (reference sequence). Trimming shortened V by 0 bases and J by 11 bases, and 8 bases separated the two germline ends. This CDR3 has 12 residues. The CDR3 protein is CATSRDFGAQHF. The CDR3 DNA is TGTGCCACCAGCAGAGATTTCGGGGCCCAGCATTTT.

This clone was seen only once. The chain has TRBV2 and TRBJ2-2, with 8 bases aligning to TRBD1. This CDR3 region has 15 residues. From germline, CDR1 is SNHLY and CDR2 FYNNEI. V trimming: 7 bases; J trimming: 0 bases; junction bases outside the gene matches: 4. CDR3 residues: CASTRQGTNTGELFF. CDR3 DNA sequence: TGTGCCAGCACCCGACAGGGGACGAACACCGGGGAGCTGTTTTTT. The full variable domain, rest sourced from reference TRBV2 and TRBJ2-2, is EPEVTQTPSHQVTQMGQEVILRCVPISNHLYFYWYRQILGQKVEFLVSFYNNEISEKSEIFDDQFSVERPDGSNFTLKIRSTKLEDSAMYFCASTRQGTNTGELFFGEGSRLTVL.

The chain joins TRBV5-1 to TRBJ2-7; a possible D gene is TRBD1 (5 bases). There are 16 residues in the CDR3. Per the germline V gene, CDR1 is SGHRS and CDR2 is YFSETQ. Trimming took 6 bases from V and 3 from J, leaving 22 bases between them. This CDR3 reads CASTSTGGHLGYEQYF. In DNA, the CDR3 is TGCGCCAGCACCTCTACGGGTGGACACCTCGGCTACGAGCAGTACTTC.

The chain employs TRBV2 and TRBJ2-7; D perhaps matches TRBD2 (6 bases). Germline-derived CDR1 and CDR2 are SNHLY and FYNNEI. V was pared by 11 bases and J by 7 bases, with 21 bases between. The CDR3 totals 13 residues. CDR3 in DNA: TGTGCCGGCTCCGGGACGGACCGGGGGGAGCAGTACTTC. Translated, it gives CAGSGTDRGEQYF.

This clone was observed a few times. J is TRBJ1-6 and V is TRBV5-1; 7 bases match TRBD1. With V trimmed by 3 bases and J by 6 bases, 3 bases remained unmatched. The V gene's germline CDR1 is SGHRS and CDR2 YFSETQ. The CDR3 covers 14 residues. CDR3 in amino acids: CASSSDRVNSPLHF. In DNA, the CDR3 is TGCGCCAGCAGCTCTGACAGGGTTAATTCACCCCTCCACTTT.

The chain carries TRBV4-1 and TRBJ1-1, with D unresolved. Germline-derived CDR1 and CDR2 are MGHRA and YSYEKL. The length of the CDR3 is 14 residues. V was trimmed by 5 bases and J by 1 base, leaving 11 bases between them. The CDR3 sequence: CASSSTTRNTEAFF. As DNA, the CDR3 is TGCGCCAGCAGCAGCACCACGAGGAACACTGAAGCTTTCTTT.

Written as DNA, the CDR3 is TGCAGCGTGGGGGGCGGGAGGGCCTTAGAGACCCAGTACTTC. It encodes CSVGGGRALETQYF. This chain links TRBV29-1 with TRBJ2-5; TRBD2 agrees at 9 bases. The trim removed 6 bases at V and 4 bases at J, leaving 9 bases unmatched. CDR1 and CDR2 (germline): SQVTM, ANQGSEA. The CDR3 is made up of 14 amino acids.

CDR3 sequence reads: CASSQVRSNTGELFF. CDR3 nucleotide sequence: TGTGCCAGCAGCCAAGTGAGATCGAACACCGGGGAGCTGTTTTTT. V usage is TRBV4-2 and J usage is TRBJ2-2; D gene ambiguous. Germline V gene lookup returns CDR1 LGHNA and CDR2 YNFKEQ. The CDR3 spans 15 residues. V dropped 1 base and J dropped 0 bases, with 6 bases sitting between them.

This clone was counted a few times. The V gene is TRBV6-5, the J gene TRBJ2-2; D call uncertain. The CDR3 consists of 14 residues. V was cut by 6 bases and J by 6 bases, with 14 bases left in between. Germline CDR1 is MNHEY and CDR2 is SVGAGI. CDR3 bases: TGTGCCAGCAGGGCCCAAGTGGTGGCCGGGGAGCTGTTTTTT. Amino acid sequence: CASRAQVVAGELFF.

The CDR3 DNA reads TGTGCCAGCAGTTTAGACAGGTTCTATGGCTACACCTTC. This translates into CASSLDRFYGYTF. V usage is TRBV6-5 and J usage is TRBJ1-2, with D perhaps TRBD1 (6 bases). This CDR3 comprises 13 residues. Trimming stripped 4 bases from V and 4 bases from J, with 10 bases between. Per germline, CDR1 MNHEY and CDR2 SVGAGI.

The CDR3 nucleotides are TGTGCCATCAGTGAGTTTCTTACAGGGGGCGCGGGGACTGAAGCTTTCTTT. Its protein product is CAISEFLTGGAGTEAFF. The J gene is TRBJ1-1, the V gene TRBV10-3; 9 bases fit TRBD1. CDR1 is ENHRY and CDR2 is SYGVKD in the germline V gene. CDR3 length equals 17 residues. Trimming cost V 1 base and J 5 bases; bases outside gene matches: 11.

This sequence joins TRBV18 and TRBJ2-7, with D possibly matching TRBD2 (6 bases). The CDR3 runs to 17 residues. CDR1 KGHSH and CDR2 LQKENI come from the germline V gene. The V gene lost 3 bases and the J gene lost 6 bases, with 24 bases spanning the gap. CDR3 sequence reads: CASSPIRDSGPGREQYF. The CDR3, as DNA: TGTGCCAGCTCACCCATCCGGGACTCTGGTCCGGGTCGCGAGCAGTACTTC.

The chain joins TRBV5-4 to TRBJ2-7; 7 bases line up with TRBD2. CDR3 length: 13 amino acids. CDR1 SGHNT and CDR2 YYREEE come from the germline V gene (reference sequence). J lost 5 bases, V lost 3 bases, and 5 bases had no gene match. The CDR3 sequence: CASSSSGAHEQYF. The CDR3 DNA follows: TGTGCCAGCAGCTCCAGCGGGGCCCACGAGCAGTACTTC.